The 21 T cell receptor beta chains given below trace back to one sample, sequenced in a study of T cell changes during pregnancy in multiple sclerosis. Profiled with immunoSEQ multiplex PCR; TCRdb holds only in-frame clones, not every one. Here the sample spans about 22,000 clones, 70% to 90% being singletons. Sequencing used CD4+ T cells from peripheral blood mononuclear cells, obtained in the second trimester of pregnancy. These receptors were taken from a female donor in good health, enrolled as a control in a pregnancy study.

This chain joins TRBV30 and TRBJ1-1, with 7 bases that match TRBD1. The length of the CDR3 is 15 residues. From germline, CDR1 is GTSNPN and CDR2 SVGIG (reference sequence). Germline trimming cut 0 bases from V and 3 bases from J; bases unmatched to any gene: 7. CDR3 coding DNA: TGTGCCTGGAGTGTACTGGGACAGCTGGACACTGAAGCTTTCTTT. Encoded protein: CAWSVLGQLDTEAFF. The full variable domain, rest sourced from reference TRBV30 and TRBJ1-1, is SQTIHQWPATLVQPVGSPLSLECTVEGTSNPNLYWYRQAAGRGLQLLFYSVGIGQISSEVPQNLSASRPQDRQFILSSKKLLLSDSGFYLCAWSVLGQLDTEAFFGQGTRLTVV.

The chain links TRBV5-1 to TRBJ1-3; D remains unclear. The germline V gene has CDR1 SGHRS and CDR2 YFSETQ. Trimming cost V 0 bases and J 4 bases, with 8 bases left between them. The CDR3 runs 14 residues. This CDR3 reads CASSLAGRGNTIYF. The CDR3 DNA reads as TGCGCCAGCAGCTTGGCCGGGAGGGGAAACACCATATATTTT. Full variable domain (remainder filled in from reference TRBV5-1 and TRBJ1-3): KAGVTQTPRYLIKTRGQQVTLSCSPISGHRSVSWYQQTPGQGLQFLFEYFSETQRNKGNFPGRFSGRQFSNSRSEMNVSTLELGDSALYLCASSLAGRGNTIYFGEGSWLTVV.

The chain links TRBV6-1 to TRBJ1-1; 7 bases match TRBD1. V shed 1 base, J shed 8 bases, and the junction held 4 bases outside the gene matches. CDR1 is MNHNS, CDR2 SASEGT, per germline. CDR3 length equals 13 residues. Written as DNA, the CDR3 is TGTGCCAGCAGTGAAGTGGAGGGGGCGGAAGCTTTCTTT. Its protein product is CASSEVEGAEAFF.

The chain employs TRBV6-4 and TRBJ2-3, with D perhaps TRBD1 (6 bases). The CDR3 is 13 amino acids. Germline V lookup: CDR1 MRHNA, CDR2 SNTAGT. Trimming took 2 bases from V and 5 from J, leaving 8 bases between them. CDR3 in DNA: TGTGCCAGCAGTGACACACAGGGAGATACGCAGTATTTT. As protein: CASSDTQGDTQYF.

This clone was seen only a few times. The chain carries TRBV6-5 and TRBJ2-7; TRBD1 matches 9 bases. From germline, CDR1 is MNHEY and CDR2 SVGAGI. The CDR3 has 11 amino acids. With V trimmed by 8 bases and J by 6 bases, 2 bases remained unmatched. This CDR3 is CASGQGLEQYF. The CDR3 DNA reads TGTGCCAGCGGACAGGGGCTCGAGCAGTACTTC.

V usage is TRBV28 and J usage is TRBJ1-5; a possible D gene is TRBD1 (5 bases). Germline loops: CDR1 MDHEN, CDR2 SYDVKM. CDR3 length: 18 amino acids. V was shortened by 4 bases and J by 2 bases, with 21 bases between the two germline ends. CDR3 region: CASSSYQTRDWGNQPQHF. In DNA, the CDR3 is TGTGCCAGCAGTTCATACCAGACCAGGGACTGGGGCAATCAGCCCCAGCATTTT.

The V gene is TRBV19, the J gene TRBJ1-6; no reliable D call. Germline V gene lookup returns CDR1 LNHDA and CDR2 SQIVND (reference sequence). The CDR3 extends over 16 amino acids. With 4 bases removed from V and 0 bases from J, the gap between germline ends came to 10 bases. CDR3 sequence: CASSKEWSSYNSPLHF. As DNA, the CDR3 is TGTGCCAGTAGTAAGGAATGGAGCTCCTATAATTCACCCCTCCACTTT. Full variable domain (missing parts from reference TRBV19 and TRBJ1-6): DGGITQSPKYLFRKEGQNVTLSCEQNLNHDAMYWYRQDPGQGLRLIYYSQIVNDFQKGDIAEGYSVSREKKESFPLTVTSAQKNPTAFYLCASSKEWSSYNSPLHFGNGTRLTVT.

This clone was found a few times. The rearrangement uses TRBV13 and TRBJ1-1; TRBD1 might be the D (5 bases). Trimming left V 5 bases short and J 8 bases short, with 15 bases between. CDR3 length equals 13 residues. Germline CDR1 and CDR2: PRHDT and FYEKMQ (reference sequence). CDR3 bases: TGTGCCAGCAGCCCTCCCAGGGTCGGGGAAGCTTTCTTT. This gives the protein CASSPPRVGEAFF. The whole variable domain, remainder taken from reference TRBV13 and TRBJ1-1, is AAGVIQSPRHLIKEKRETATLKCYPIPRHDTVYWYQQGPGQDPQFLISFYEKMQSDKGSIPDRFSAQQFSDYHSELNMSSLELGDSALYFCASSPPRVGEAFFGQGTRLTVV.

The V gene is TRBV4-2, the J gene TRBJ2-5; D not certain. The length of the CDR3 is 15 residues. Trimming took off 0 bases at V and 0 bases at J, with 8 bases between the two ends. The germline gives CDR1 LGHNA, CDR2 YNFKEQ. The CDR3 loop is CASSQEGLDQETQYF. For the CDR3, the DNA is TGTGCCAGCAGCCAAGAAGGCCTAGACCAAGAGACCCAGTACTTC.

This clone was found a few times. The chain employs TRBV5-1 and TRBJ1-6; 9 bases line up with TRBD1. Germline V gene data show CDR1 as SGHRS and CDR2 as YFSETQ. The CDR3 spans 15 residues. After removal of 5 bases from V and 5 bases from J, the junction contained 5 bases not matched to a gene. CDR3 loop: CASSTGGPDNSPLHF. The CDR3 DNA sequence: TGCGCCAGCAGTACAGGGGGCCCGGATAATTCACCCCTCCACTTT.

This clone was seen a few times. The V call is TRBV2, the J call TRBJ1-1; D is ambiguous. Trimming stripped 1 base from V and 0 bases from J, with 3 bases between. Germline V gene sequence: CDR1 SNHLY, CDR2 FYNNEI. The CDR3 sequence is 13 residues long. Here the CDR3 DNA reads TGTGCCAGCAGTGAAGACTTGAACACTGAAGCTTTCTTT. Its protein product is CASSEDLNTEAFF. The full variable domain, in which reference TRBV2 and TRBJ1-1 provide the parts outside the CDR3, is EPEVTQTPSHQVTQMGQEVILRCVPISNHLYFYWYRQILGQKVEFLVSFYNNEISEKSEIFDDQFSVERPDGSNFTLKIRSTKLEDSAMYFCASSEDLNTEAFFGQGTRLTVV.

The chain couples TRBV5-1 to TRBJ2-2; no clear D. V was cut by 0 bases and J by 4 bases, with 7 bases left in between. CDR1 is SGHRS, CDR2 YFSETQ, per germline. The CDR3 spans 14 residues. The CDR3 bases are TGCGCCAGCAGCTTGGAGCGAAGCACCGGGGAGCTGTTTTTT. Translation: CASSLERSTGELFF.

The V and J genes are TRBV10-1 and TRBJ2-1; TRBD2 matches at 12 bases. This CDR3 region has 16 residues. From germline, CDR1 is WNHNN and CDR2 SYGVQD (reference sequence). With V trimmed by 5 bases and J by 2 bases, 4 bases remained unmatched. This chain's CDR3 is CASSLLAGGTYNEQFF. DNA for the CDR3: TGCGCCAGCAGTTTACTAGCGGGAGGTACCTACAATGAGCAGTTCTTC.

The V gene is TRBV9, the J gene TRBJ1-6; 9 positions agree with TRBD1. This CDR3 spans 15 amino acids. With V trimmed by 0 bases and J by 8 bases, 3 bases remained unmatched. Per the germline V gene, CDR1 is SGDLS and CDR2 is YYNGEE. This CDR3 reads CASSVGDRADSPLHF. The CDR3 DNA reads TGTGCCAGCAGCGTAGGGGACAGGGCGGATTCACCCCTCCACTTT. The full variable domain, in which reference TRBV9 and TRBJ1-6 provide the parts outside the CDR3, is DSGVTQTPKHLITATGQRVTLRCSPRSGDLSVYWYQQSLDQGLQFLIQYYNGEERAKGNILERFSAQQFPDLHSELNLSSLELGDSALYFCASSVGDRADSPLHFGNGTRLTVT.

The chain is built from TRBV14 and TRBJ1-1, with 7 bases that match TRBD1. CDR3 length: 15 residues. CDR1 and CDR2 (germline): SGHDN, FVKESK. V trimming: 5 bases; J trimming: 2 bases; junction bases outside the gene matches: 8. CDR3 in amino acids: CASSTLRGRNTEAFF. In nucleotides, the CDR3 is TGTGCCAGCAGCACCCTCAGGGGGAGAAACACTGAAGCTTTCTTT.

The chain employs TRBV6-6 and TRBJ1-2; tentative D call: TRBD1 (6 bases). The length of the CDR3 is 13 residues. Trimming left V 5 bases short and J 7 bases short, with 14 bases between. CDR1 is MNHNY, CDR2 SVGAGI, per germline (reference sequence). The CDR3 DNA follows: TGTGCCAGCAGTCAACAGGGAAAGGGTGGCTACACCTTC. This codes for CASSQQGKGGYTF.

CDR3 region: CASSAGQGNNSPLHF. The CDR3 DNA reads TGTGCCAGTAGTGCCGGACAGGGGAATAATTCACCCCTCCACTTT. This rearrangement joins TRBV19 to TRBJ1-6, with 9 positions matching TRBD1. V gave up 5 bases and J gave up 5 bases; unmatched junction bases: 4. The CDR3 loop spans 15 amino acids. Germline loops: CDR1 LNHDA, CDR2 SQIVND (reference sequence).

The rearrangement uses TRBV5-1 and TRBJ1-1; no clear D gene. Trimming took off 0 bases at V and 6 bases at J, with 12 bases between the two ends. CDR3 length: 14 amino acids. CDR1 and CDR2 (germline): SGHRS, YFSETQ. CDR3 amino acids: CASSLEQSIAEAFF. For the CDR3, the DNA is TGCGCCAGCAGCTTGGAACAGTCTATCGCTGAAGCTTTCTTT.

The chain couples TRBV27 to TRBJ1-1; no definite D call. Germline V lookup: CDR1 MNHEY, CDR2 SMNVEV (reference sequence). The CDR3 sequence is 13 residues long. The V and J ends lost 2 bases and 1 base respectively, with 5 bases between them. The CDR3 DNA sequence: TGTGCCAGCAGTTTAGTTCAGAACACTGAAGCTTTCTTT. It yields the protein CASSLVQNTEAFF.

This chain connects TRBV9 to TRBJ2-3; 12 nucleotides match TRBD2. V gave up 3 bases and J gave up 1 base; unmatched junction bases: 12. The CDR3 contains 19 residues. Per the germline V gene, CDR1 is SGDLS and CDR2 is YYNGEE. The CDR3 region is CASSGGLAGLSWGTDTQYF. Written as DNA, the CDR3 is TGTGCCAGCAGCGGGGGACTAGCGGGCCTCTCTTGGGGCACAGATACGCAGTATTTT.

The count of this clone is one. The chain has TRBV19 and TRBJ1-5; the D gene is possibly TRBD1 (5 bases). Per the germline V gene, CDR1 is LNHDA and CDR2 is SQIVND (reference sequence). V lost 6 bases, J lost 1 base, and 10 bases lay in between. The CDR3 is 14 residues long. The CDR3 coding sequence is TGTGCCAGTAGCCGACAGTTCAGCAATCAGCCCCAGCATTTT. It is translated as CASSRQFSNQPQHF.